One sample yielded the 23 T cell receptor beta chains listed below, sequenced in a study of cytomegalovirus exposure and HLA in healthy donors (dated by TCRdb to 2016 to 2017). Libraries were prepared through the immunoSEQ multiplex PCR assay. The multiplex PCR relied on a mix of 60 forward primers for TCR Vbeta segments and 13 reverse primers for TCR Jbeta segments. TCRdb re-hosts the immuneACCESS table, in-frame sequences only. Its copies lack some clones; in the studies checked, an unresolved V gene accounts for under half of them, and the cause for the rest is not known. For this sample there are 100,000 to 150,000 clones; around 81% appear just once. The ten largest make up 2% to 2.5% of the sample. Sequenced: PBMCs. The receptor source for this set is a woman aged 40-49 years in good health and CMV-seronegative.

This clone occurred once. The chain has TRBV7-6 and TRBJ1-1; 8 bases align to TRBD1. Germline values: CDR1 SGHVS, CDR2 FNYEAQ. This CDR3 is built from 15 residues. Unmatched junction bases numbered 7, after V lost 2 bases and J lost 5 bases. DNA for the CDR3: TGTGCCAGCAGCTTATCCGGACAGGGAGTGACTGAAGCTTTCTTT. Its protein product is CASSLSGQGVTEAFF.

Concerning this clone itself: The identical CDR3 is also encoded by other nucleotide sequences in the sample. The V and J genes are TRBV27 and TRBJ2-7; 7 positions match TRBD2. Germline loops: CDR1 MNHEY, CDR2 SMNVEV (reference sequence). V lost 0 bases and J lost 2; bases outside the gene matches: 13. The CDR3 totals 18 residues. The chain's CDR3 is CASSLSAPGGGYTYEQYF. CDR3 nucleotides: TGTGCCAGCAGTTTATCGGCCCCTGGGGGGGGATATACCTACGAGCAGTACTTC.

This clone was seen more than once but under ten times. CDR3 DNA: TGTGCCAGCAGCTCCCCCGACAGAGGCACTGAAGCTTTCTTT. It translates to CASSSPDRGTEAFF. The rearrangement links TRBV7-9 to TRBJ1-1, with D perhaps TRBD1 (5 bases). Germline values: CDR1 SEHNR, CDR2 FQNEAQ (reference sequence). Trimming shortened V by 4 bases and J by 4 bases, and 13 bases separated the two germline ends. CDR3 length equals 14 residues.

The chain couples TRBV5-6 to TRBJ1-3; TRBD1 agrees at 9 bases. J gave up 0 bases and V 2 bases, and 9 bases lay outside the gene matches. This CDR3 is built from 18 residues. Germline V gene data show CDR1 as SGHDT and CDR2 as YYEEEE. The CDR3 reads CASSFRPTGGRSGNTIYF. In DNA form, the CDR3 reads TGTGCCAGCAGCTTTCGCCCGACAGGGGGACGCTCTGGAAACACCATATATTTT.

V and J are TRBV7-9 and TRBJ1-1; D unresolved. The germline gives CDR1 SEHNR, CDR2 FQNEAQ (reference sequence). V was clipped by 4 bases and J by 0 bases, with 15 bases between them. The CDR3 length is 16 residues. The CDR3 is CASSSGLLPLNTEAFF. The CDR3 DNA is TGTGCCAGCAGCTCAGGACTCTTACCCCTGAACACTGAAGCTTTCTTT.

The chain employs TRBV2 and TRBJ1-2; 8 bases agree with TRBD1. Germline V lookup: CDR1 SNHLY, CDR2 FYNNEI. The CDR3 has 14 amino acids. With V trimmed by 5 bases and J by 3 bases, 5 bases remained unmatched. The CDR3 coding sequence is TGTGCCAGCAGTCGGTCGACAGGGGACTATGGCTACACCTTC. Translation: CASSRSTGDYGYTF.

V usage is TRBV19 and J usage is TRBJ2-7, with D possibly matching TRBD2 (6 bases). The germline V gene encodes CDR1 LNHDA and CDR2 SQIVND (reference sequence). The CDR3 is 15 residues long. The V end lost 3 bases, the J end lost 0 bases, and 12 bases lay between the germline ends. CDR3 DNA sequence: TGTGCCAGTAGTATTCTTGGGGGGAGCTCCTACGAGCAGTACTTC. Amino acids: CASSILGGSSYEQYF.

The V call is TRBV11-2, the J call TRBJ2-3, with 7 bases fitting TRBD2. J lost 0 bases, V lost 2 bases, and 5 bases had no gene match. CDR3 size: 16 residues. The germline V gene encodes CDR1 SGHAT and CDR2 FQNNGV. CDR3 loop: CASSLRGVASTDTQYF. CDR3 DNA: TGTGCCAGCAGCTTACGGGGGGTGGCCAGCACAGATACGCAGTATTTT.

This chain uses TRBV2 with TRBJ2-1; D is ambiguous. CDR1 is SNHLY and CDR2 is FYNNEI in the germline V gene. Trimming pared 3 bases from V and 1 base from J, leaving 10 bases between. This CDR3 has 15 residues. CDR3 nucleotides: TGTGCCAGCAGTGATTCGGCGGTTTCCTACAATGAGCAGTTCTTC. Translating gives CASSDSAVSYNEQFF.

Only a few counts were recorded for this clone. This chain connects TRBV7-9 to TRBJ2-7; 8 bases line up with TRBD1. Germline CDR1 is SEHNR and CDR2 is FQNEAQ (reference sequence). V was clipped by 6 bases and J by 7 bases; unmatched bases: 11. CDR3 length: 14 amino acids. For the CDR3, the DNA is TGTGCCAGCAGTTTCAGGGGGCAGTTCGGGGAGCAGTACTTC. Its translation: CASSFRGQFGEQYF.

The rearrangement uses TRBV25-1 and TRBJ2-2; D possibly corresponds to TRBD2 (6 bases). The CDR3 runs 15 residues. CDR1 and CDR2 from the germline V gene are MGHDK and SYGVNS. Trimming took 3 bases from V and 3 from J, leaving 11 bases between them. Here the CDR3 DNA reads TGTGCCAGCAGTGATTCGGGGGTTCACACCGGGGAGCTGTTTTTT. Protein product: CASSDSGVHTGELFF.

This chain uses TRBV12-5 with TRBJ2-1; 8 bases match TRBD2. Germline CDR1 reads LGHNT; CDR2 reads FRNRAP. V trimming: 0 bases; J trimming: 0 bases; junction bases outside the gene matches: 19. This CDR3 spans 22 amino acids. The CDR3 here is CASGLVHKLAGMRVSSYNEQFF. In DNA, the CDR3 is TGTGCTAGTGGTTTGGTACATAAGCTAGCGGGTATGCGGGTCAGCTCCTACAATGAGCAGTTCTTC.

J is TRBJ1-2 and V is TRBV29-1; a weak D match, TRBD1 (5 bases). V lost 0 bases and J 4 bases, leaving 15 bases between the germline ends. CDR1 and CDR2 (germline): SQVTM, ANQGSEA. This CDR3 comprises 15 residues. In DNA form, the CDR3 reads TGCAGCGTTGAAGAAAATCGCAGTCAGGGCTATGGCTACACCTTC. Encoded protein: CSVEENRSQGYGYTF.

DNA of the CDR3: TGTGCCAGTAGTGTGTTTATTATAGCCAAAAACATTCAGTACTTC. It is translated as CASSVFIIAKNIQYF. The chain is built from TRBV19 and TRBJ2-4; no reliable D call. Trimming stripped 5 bases from V and 0 bases from J, with 11 bases between. The V gene's germline CDR1 is LNHDA and CDR2 SQIVND (reference sequence). The length of the CDR3 is 15 residues.

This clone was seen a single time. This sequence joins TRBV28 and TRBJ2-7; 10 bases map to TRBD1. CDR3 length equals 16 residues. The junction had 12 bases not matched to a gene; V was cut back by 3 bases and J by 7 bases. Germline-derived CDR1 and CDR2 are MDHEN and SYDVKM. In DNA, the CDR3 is TGTGCCAGCAGTTTTCGTAGCCCGGGACAGGGGAGGGAGCAGTACTTC. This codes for CASSFRSPGQGREQYF.

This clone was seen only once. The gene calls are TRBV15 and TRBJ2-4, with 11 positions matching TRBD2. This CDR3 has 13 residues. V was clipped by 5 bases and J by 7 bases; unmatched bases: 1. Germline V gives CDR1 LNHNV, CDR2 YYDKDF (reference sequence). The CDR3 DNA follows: TGTGCCACCAGCTTAGCGGGGGGGAACATTCAGTACTTC. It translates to CATSLAGGNIQYF.

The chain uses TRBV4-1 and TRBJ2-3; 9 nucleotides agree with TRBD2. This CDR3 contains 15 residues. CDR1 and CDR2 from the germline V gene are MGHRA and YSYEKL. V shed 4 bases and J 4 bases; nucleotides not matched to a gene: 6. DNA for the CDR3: TGCGCCAGCAGCCCCCCGCTAGCGGGGTCAGATACGCAGTATTTT. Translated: CASSPPLAGSDTQYF.

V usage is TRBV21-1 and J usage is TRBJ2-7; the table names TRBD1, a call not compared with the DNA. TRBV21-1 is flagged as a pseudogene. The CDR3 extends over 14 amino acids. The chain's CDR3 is CASSGRAGGYEQYF. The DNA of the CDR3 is TGTGCCAGCAGCGGGCGAGCAGGGGGCTACGAGCAGTACTTC.

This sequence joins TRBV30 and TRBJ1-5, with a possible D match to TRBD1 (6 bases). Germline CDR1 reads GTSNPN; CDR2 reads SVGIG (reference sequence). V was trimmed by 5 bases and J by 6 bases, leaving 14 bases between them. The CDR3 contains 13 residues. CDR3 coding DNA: TGTGCCTGGGGGCAAGGGGGTGGTCAGCCCCAGCATTTT. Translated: CAWGQGGGQPQHF. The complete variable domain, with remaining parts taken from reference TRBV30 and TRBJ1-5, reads SQTIHQWPATLVQPVGSPLSLECTVEGTSNPNLYWYRQAAGRGLQLLFYSVGIGQISSEVPQNLSASRPQDRQFILSSKKLLLSDSGFYLCAWGQGGGQPQHFGDGTRLSIL.

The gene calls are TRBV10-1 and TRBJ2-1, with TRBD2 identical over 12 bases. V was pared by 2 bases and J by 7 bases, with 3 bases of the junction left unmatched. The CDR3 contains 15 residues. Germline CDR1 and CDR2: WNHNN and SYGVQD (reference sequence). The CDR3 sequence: CASSEAGTSGNEQFF. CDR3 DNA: TGCGCCAGCAGTGAGGCCGGGACTAGCGGGAATGAGCAGTTCTTC.

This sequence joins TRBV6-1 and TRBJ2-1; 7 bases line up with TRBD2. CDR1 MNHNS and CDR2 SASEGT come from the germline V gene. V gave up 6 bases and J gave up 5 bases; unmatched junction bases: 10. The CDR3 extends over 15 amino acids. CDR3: CASSGAERGDNEQFF. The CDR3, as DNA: TGTGCCAGCAGCGGGGCCGAGCGGGGAGACAATGAGCAGTTCTTC.

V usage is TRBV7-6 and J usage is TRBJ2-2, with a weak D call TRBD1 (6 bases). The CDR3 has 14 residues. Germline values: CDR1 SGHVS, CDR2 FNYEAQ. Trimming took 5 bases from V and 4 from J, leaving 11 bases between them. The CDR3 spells CASSVQGSTGELFF. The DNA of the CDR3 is TGTGCCAGCAGCGTCCAGGGGAGCACCGGGGAGCTGTTTTTT.

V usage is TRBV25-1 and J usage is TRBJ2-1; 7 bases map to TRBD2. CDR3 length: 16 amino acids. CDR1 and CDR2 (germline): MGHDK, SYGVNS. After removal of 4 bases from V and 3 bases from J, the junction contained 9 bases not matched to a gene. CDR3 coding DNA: TGTGCCAGCAGTGGGGTCGGGCGGGGGTACTACAATGAGCAGTTCTTC. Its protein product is CASSGVGRGYYNEQFF.